This TCR beta chain was captured by sequencing in a study of T cell changes during pregnancy in multiple sclerosis. The trim removed 4 bases at V and 2 bases at J, leaving 6 bases unmatched. The CDR3 is 15 amino acids. Germline V gene data show CDR1 as SGHVS and CDR2 as FQNEAQ. Sequenced by immunoSEQ multiplex PCR; TCRdb stores in-frame clones only, minus some. The sample yields tens of thousands of clones, around nine tenths seen once. The chain employs TRBV7-8 and TRBJ2-7; 9 positions agree with TRBD1. The sequence derives from a female donor with multiple sclerosis, enrolled in a pregnancy study. Specimen: CD8+ T cells from peripheral blood mononuclear cells, collected before pregnancy. This CDR3 reads CASSWGQGSPYEQYF. DNA for the CDR3: TGTGCCAGCAGCTGGGGACAGGGATCCCCCTACGAGCAGTACTTC. The complete variable domain, with remaining parts taken from reference TRBV7-8 and TRBJ2-7, reads GAGVSQSPRYKVAKRGQDVALRCDPISGHVSLFWYQQALGQGPEFLTYFQNEAQLDKSGLPSDRFFAERPEGSVSTLKIQRTQQEDSAVYLCASSWGQGSPYEQYFGPGTRLTVT.